The subject of this entry is one T cell receptor (beta chain). The data originate from a study of T cell repertoires in ileal Crohn's disease. Study in general: Patients had a median approximately 8-year disease duration, and approximately 36% were active smokers. TCRB immunosequencing input was around 460 nanograms of biopsy DNA per sample. M0 samples are biopsies from inflamed ileum in the resection specimen.

Sequenced by immunoSEQ multiplex PCR; TCRdb stores in-frame clones only, minus some. The data contain 5,500 to 8,000 clones, roughly four fifths of them singletons. Sample time point: inflamed ileum from the surgical specimen. The germline V gene encodes CDR1 LNHDA and CDR2 SQIVND (reference sequence). Trimming removed 7 bases at V and 0 bases at J, with 13 bases between. The CDR3 consists of 14 residues. The rearrangement links TRBV19 to TRBJ2-7; D may correspond to TRBD1 or TRBD2 (5 bases each). This clonotype was sampled from an adult with Crohn's disease. Sequences were obtained from ileal tissue. The CDR3 region is CASTPGRSSYEQYF. In nucleotides, the CDR3 is TGTGCCAGTACCCCGGGACGGAGCTCCTACGAGCAGTACTTC.